The T cell receptor beta chain described here comes from a study of T cells in Graves' hyperthyroidism and ophthalmopathy. Hyperthyroidism in the patients, aged 18 to 65, was newly diagnosed and under 2 months in duration. From RNA transcripts, TCR beta CDR3 regions were amplified. Carried out on the TCR CDR3, a first-round RT-PCR used the HTBI primer set. TCRdb itself ran the multiplex PCR reads through MiXCR, one entry per CDR3 protein. The sample lists around 400,000 distinct CDR3 sequences, about 12% seen once, with around 9.2% in the top ten. This clonotype was seen at least ten times. This CDR3 spans 14 amino acids. Germline V gives CDR1 MDHEN, CDR2 SYDVKM. Between the trimmed V and J ends, which lost 2 bases and 7 bases, there was a span of 13 bases.

The V call is TRBV28, the J call TRBJ2-3, with D perhaps TRBD2 (6 bases). Sequenced: blood. This sequence was found in a woman under 30 with Graves' hyperthyroidism. The CDR3 sequence is CASSLGGSGNTQYF. The CDR3 DNA sequence: TGTGCCAGCAGTTTAGGGGGGTCGGGGAATACGCAGTATTTT.